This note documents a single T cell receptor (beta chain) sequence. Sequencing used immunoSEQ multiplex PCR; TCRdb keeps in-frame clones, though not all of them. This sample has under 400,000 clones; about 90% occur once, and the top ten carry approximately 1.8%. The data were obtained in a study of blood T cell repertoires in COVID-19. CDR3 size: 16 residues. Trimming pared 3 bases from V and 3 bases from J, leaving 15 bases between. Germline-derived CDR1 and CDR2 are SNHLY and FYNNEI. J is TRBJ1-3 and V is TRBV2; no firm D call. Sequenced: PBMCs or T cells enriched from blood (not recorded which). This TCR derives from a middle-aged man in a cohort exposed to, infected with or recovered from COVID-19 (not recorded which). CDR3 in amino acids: CASSDELDSRGNTIYF. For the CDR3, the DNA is TGTGCCAGCAGTGACGAATTAGACTCTCGTGGAAACACCATATATTTT. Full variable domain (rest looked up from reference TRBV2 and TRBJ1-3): EPEVTQTPSHQVTQMGQEVILRCVPISNHLYFYWYRQILGQKVEFLVSFYNNEISEKSEIFDDQFSVERPDGSNFTLKIRSTKLEDSAMYFCASSDELDSRGNTIYFGEGSWLTVV.